This TCR beta chain is drawn from a study of OX40 agonist ivuxolimab in advanced cancers. Whole-study context: A history of anti-PD-1, anti-PD-L1 or anti-CTLA-4 therapy was acceptable, and approximately 41% had some. Study results and limitations: Partial responders at 0.1-3.0 mg/kg had among the lowest clonal expansion.

With regard to this clone: The antigen is unknown.

This table comes from immunoSEQ multiplex PCR, and its TCRdb copy is limited to in-frame clones, with some not included. The data contain fewer than 85,000 clones, 75% to 90% of them seen just once; the ten biggest clones take up approximately 0.5%. The germline gives CDR1 MNHEY, CDR2 SMNVEV (reference sequence). The V and J ends lost 6 bases and 14 bases respectively, with 22 bases between them. The CDR3 consists of 14 residues. The sequence derives from an adult with an advanced solid tumor such as melanoma, head and neck, liver or kidney cancer. The chain has TRBV27 and TRBJ2-2; possibly TRBD1 for D (6 bases). The source material was CD4+ or CD8+ T cells sorted from blood, sampled in a trial of the OX40 agonist ivuxolimab. CDR3 residues: CASSKEPGHMNLFF. The CDR3 DNA reads TGTGCCAGCAGCAAAGAGCCGGGACATATGAATCTGTTTTTT.